The 29 T cell receptor beta chains below come from one sample, sequenced in a study of blood T cell repertoires in COVID-19. The repertoire was sequenced with immunoSEQ multiplex PCR; TCRdb's copy has only in-frame clones and lacks some. The sample yields some 320,000 clones, roughly 89% seen once. The sequenced sample was peripheral blood. The receptors here all came from a woman aged 30 to 39 with COVID-19, enrolled during active disease.

V usage is TRBV20-1 and J usage is TRBJ2-7, with D possibly being TRBD2 (5 bases). The V gene lost 3 bases and the J gene lost 3 bases, with 18 bases spanning the gap. CDR1 is DFQATT and CDR2 is SNEGSKA in the germline V gene (reference sequence). This CDR3 contains 15 residues. The DNA of the CDR3 is TGCAGTGCTAGTTTTACCTATCGGGGTGACTACGAGCAGTACTTC. Translated, it gives CSASFTYRGDYEQYF.

In this sample, this clone turned up a few times. This chain joins TRBV4-1 and TRBJ1-6, with D possibly being TRBD1 (5 bases). The CDR3 consists of 16 residues. V lost 0 bases, J lost 10 bases, and 16 bases lay in between. Germline CDR1 MGHRA, CDR2 YSYEKL. The DNA for the CDR3 is TGCGCCAGCAGCCAAGAGATCGGGACCGGAGGGTCACCCCTCCACTTT. The encoded protein is CASSQEIGTGGSPLHF.

The V call is TRBV11-1, the J call TRBJ2-2; TRBD2 matches 9 bases. CDR1 is SGHAT and CDR2 is FQDESV in the germline V gene (reference sequence). The CDR3 runs to 16 residues. V lost 1 base and J lost 6; bases outside the gene matches: 6. The DNA for the CDR3 is TGTGCCAGCAGCTTAGAATTAGCGGGGGTCCCCGGGGAGCTGTTTTTT. Amino acids: CASSLELAGVPGELFF.

Written as DNA, the CDR3 is TGTGCCAGCAGTTATCGGACAGGGGGGGGTTCACCCCTCCACTTT. It yields the protein CASSYRTGGGSPLHF. This chain links TRBV28 with TRBJ1-6; TRBD1 agrees at 10 bases. Germline CDR1 is MDHEN and CDR2 is SYDVKM. This CDR3 has 15 residues. J gave up 9 bases and V 4 bases, and 6 bases lay outside the gene matches. The full variable domain, in which reference TRBV28 and TRBJ1-6 provide the parts outside the CDR3, is DVKVTQSSRYLVKRTGEKVFLECVQDMDHENMFWYRQDPGLGLRLIYFSYDVKMKEKGDIPEGYSVSREKKERFSLILESASTNQTSMYLCASSYRTGGGSPLHFGNGTRLTVT.

The chain joins TRBV12-3 or TRBV12-4 to TRBJ2-1, with TRBD1 identical over 7 bases. Trimming removed 6 bases from V and 9 bases from J; junction bases left unmatched: 5. This CDR3 has 12 residues. CDR3 bases: TGTGCCAGCAGCTTCGACAGGGTTGAGCAGTTCTTC. This sequence encodes CASSFDRVEQFF.

The chain is built from TRBV6-1 and TRBJ1-1; perhaps TRBD1 as D (5 bases). The V gene's germline CDR1 is MNHNS and CDR2 SASEGT. Trimming shortened V by 4 bases and J by 0 bases, and 15 bases separated the two germline ends. The CDR3 is 16 residues long. The CDR3 nucleotides are TGTGCCAGCAGTGCTGCCTACTACAGGATGAACACTGAAGCTTTCTTT. Its translation is CASSAAYYRMNTEAFF.

This rearrangement joins TRBV9 to TRBJ2-7; 9 bases line up with TRBD1. The J segment lost 5 bases and the V segment lost 4 bases, leaving 7 bases of the junction unmatched. CDR1 is SGDLS and CDR2 is YYNGEE in the germline V gene. The CDR3 length is 14 residues. DNA for the CDR3: TGTGCCAGCAGCACGGGACAGGGATTCGACGAGCAGTACTTC. Translation: CASSTGQGFDEQYF.

The chain recombines TRBV5-5 with TRBJ1-6, with D perhaps matching TRBD1 (5 bases). With 4 bases removed from V and 8 bases from J, the gap between germline ends came to 13 bases. CDR3 size: 14 residues. Germline V gene sequence: CDR1 SGHKS, CDR2 YYEKEE (reference sequence). The CDR3 region has the DNA TGTGCCAGCAGCCAAGGTGCACAGGATTCACCCCTCCACTTT. Protein: CASSQGAQDSPLHF.

The chain couples TRBV5-1 to TRBJ1-6; TRBD1 matches at 11 bases. The germline gives CDR1 SGHRS, CDR2 YFSETQ. Unmatched junction bases numbered 14, after V lost 5 bases and J lost 10 bases. CDR3 size: 17 residues. CDR3 sequence reads: CASSDRGQGAGGSPLHF. The DNA of the CDR3 is TGCGCCAGCAGTGACAGAGGACAGGGGGCCGGGGGATCACCCCTCCACTTT.

The gene calls are TRBV18 and TRBJ1-2, with no clear D. V dropped 6 bases and J dropped 5 bases, with 7 bases sitting between them. Per germline, CDR1 KGHSH and CDR2 LQKENI. The CDR3 consists of 11 residues. The CDR3, as DNA: TGTGCCAGCTCGGAGGGTTATGGCTACACCTTC. As protein: CASSEGYGYTF. Supplemented by reference TRBV18 and TRBJ1-2, the full variable domain reads NAGVMQNPRHLVRRRGQEARLRCSPMKGHSHVYWYRQLPEEGLKFMVYLQKENIIDESGMPKERFSAEFPKEGPSILRIQQVVRGDSAAYFCASSEGYGYTFGSGTRLTVV.

The rearrangement joins TRBV11-2 to TRBJ1-6; 7 bases match TRBD1. This CDR3 spans 16 amino acids. Germline V gene sequence: CDR1 SGHAT, CDR2 FQNNGV. Germline trimming cut 5 bases from V and 3 bases from J; bases unmatched to any gene: 7. This chain's CDR3 is CASSPQTGLYNSPLHF. In DNA, the CDR3 is TGTGCCAGCAGCCCTCAGACAGGGCTCTATAATTCACCCCTCCACTTT.

V is TRBV21-1 and J is TRBJ1-2; the DNA was not compared with TRBD1, the D call given in the table. TRBV21-1 is flagged as a pseudogene. CDR3 length: 16 residues. The CDR3 sequence is CASSKGLQGALGGYTF. The CDR3 bases are TGTGCCAGCAGCAAAGGATTACAGGGGGCGCTTGGCGGCTACACCTTC.

The chain recombines TRBV12-5 with TRBJ2-3; TRBD2 aligns across 11 bases. J was trimmed by 5 bases and V by 7 bases; bases with no gene match: 5. CDR1 LGHNT and CDR2 FRNRAP come from the germline V gene. The CDR3 is 14 amino acids. CDR3 in amino acids: CASAIAGGGDTQYF. In DNA, the CDR3 is TGTGCTAGTGCCATAGCGGGGGGGGGAGATACGCAGTATTTT.

This clone was counted a single time. The chain carries TRBV7-9 and TRBJ1-1; D uncertain. The CDR3 runs 12 residues. Trimming cost V 11 bases and J 5 bases, with 15 bases left between them. Germline CDR1 reads SEHNR; CDR2 reads FQNEAQ (reference sequence). CDR3 sequence reads: CALRDPGTEAFF. As DNA, the CDR3 is TGTGCCCTAAGGGATCCGGGGACTGAAGCTTTCTTT.

The chain couples TRBV7-9 to TRBJ2-2, with TRBD1 as a possible D gene (6 bases). The germline CDR1 and CDR2 sequences are SEHNR and FQNEAQ (reference sequence). V was clipped by 1 base and J by 0 bases, with 6 bases between them. The CDR3 is made up of 15 amino acids. In DNA form, the CDR3 reads TGTGCCAGCAGCTTAGGACAGGCGAACACCGGGGAGCTGTTTTTT. Translation gives CASSLGQANTGELFF.

J is TRBJ2-3 and V is TRBV27; 9 bases line up with TRBD2. The CDR3 extends over 17 amino acids. The ends lost 5 bases at V and 4 bases at J; junction bases unmatched: 13. The V gene's germline CDR1 is MNHEY and CDR2 SMNVEV (reference sequence). The DNA of the CDR3 is TGTGCCAGCAGTCCTGTTGATGCGGGGGGGGGCCCAGATACGCAGTATTTT. It yields the protein CASSPVDAGGGPDTQYF.

This chain connects TRBV5-1 to TRBJ1-2; no clear D gene. Trimming stripped 2 bases from V and 8 bases from J, with 13 bases between. Per germline, CDR1 SGHRS and CDR2 YFSETQ. The CDR3 runs to 13 residues. This CDR3 is CASSFVGFGGYTF. In nucleotides, the CDR3 is TGCGCCAGCAGCTTTGTGGGCTTCGGAGGCTACACCTTC.

The chain uses TRBV18 and TRBJ1-1, with TRBD1 identical over 8 bases. This CDR3 is 13 amino acids long. Looked up from germline, CDR1 is KGHSH and CDR2 is LQKENI. V dropped 3 bases and J dropped 8; count of bases not matched to a gene: 5. CDR3 in amino acids: CASSPRGRWEAFF. The CDR3 region has the DNA TGTGCCAGCTCACCCAGGGGGCGATGGGAAGCTTTCTTT. The full variable domain, its missing parts supplied by reference TRBV18 and TRBJ1-1, is NAGVMQNPRHLVRRRGQEARLRCSPMKGHSHVYWYRQLPEEGLKFMVYLQKENIIDESGMPKERFSAEFPKEGPSILRIQQVVRGDSAAYFCASSPRGRWEAFFGQGTRLTVV.

The chain combines TRBV5-6 with TRBJ1-4; 10 bases are shared with TRBD1. Germline-derived CDR1 and CDR2 are SGHDT and YYEEEE. The length of the CDR3 is 18 residues. V was pared by 0 bases and J by 7 bases, with 12 bases of the junction left unmatched. CDR3 DNA sequence: TGTGCCAGCAGCTTGGGGGGCCGGTTTAGGGACAGGGGTGAAAAACTGTTTTTT. Translating it yields CASSLGGRFRDRGEKLFF.

The CDR3 sequence: CASNEAAGTDTQYF. For the CDR3, the DNA is TGTGCCAGCAATGAGGCAGCCGGCACAGATACGCAGTATTTT. The J gene is TRBJ2-3, the V gene TRBV27, with unresolved D. Germline CDR1 MNHEY, CDR2 SMNVEV (reference sequence). The ends were cut back, 7 bases at V and 1 base at J, with 12 bases in the middle. The CDR3 has 14 amino acids.

The chain combines TRBV18 with TRBJ1-3; D unclear. Trimming removed 6 bases from V and 4 bases from J, with 19 bases in between. Germline assignment: CDR1 KGHSH and CDR2 LQKENI. CDR3 length: 16 residues. CDR3 sequence: CASSPRSSPSGNTIYF. The CDR3 region has the DNA TGTGCCAGCTCGCCCAGGTCATCCCCTTCCGGAAACACCATATATTTT.

The rearrangement uses TRBV7-8 and TRBJ2-7, with D possibly being TRBD1 (6 bases). V lost 5 bases to trimming and J lost 4 bases, with 9 bases between them. CDR3 length: 12 amino acids. Germline V lookup: CDR1 SGHVS, CDR2 FQNEAQ. Here the CDR3 reads CASSQGWYEQYF. DNA of the CDR3: TGTGCCAGCAGCCAGGGGTGGTACGAGCAGTACTTC.

This chain links TRBV5-5 with TRBJ1-5, with 11 bases aligning to TRBD1. The CDR3 runs to 15 residues. J gave up 6 bases and V 5 bases, and 7 bases lay outside the gene matches. CDR1 SGHKS and CDR2 YYEKEE come from the germline V gene (reference sequence). The CDR3 DNA reads TGTGCCAGCAGTCGCGGACAGGGGGCTGTTCAGCCCCAGCATTTT. This gives the protein CASSRGQGAVQPQHF.

Comments on this clone: The same CDR3 also results from other DNA sequences found in this sample. This rearrangement joins TRBV12-3 or TRBV12-4 to TRBJ2-5; 8 bases map to TRBD2. The V gene end was trimmed by 3 bases and the J gene end by 5 bases; junction bases not matched to a gene: 2. The CDR3 runs 13 residues. CDR3 amino acids: CASSFRGGETQYF. CDR3 in DNA: TGTGCCAGCAGTTTTCGGGGGGGGGAGACCCAGTACTTC.

This clone was seen once. This chain uses TRBV30 with TRBJ1-3, with D maybe TRBD1 (6 bases). This CDR3 is built from 16 residues. Trimming removed 5 bases from V and 4 bases from J, with 21 bases in between. The germline V gene encodes CDR1 GTSNPN and CDR2 SVGIG (reference sequence). This chain's CDR3 is CAWRDLQGLGGNTIYF. The CDR3 DNA reads as TGTGCCTGGCGGGATCTACAGGGTTTGGGGGGAAACACCATATATTTT.

The rearrangement joins TRBV29-1 to TRBJ1-1, with 9 bases aligning to TRBD1. The CDR3 extends over 15 amino acids. Trimming at V came to 6 bases and at J to 7 bases, leaving 15 bases not matched to a gene. Germline V lookup: CDR1 SQVTM, CDR2 ANQGSEA. CDR3 sequence (DNA): TGCAGCGTCCCCAGGCCACAGGGGGCAAATAGTGAAGCTTTCTTT. Residues: CSVPRPQGANSEAFF.

This chain links TRBV5-8 with TRBJ1-5; 7 bases fit TRBD1. The CDR3 consists of 17 residues. With V trimmed by 4 bases and J by 0 bases, 10 bases remained unmatched. Germline V gene data show CDR1 as SGHTS and CDR2 as YDEGEE. The CDR3 DNA sequence: TGTGCCAGCAGCCACGGGACAGTTACGAATAGCAATCAGCCCCAGCATTTT. As protein: CASSHGTVTNSNQPQHF.

CDR3 sequence (DNA): TGTGCCAGCAGCAGGGGACAGGGCCTCAATCAGCCCCAGCATTTT. As protein: CASSRGQGLNQPQHF. The chain is built from TRBV7-9 and TRBJ1-5; 9 nucleotides align to TRBD1. Trimming at V came to 5 bases and at J to 3 bases, leaving 5 bases not matched to a gene. The CDR3 is 15 amino acids. CDR1 is SEHNR, CDR2 FQNEAQ, per germline (reference sequence).

The V call is TRBV18, the J call TRBJ1-1, with 9 bases matching TRBD1. The CDR3 totals 15 residues. Germline CDR1 reads KGHSH; CDR2 reads LQKENI. J gave up 5 bases and V 2 bases, and 6 bases lay outside the gene matches. The CDR3 DNA sequence: TGTGCCAGCTCACCAGGAACCGGGACAGGGACTGAAGCTTTCTTT. This translates into CASSPGTGTGTEAFF.